This TCR beta chain was identified during a study of blood T cell repertoires in COVID-19. Germline lookup yields CDR1 MNHEY and CDR2 SVGAGI. The V segment lost 2 bases and the J segment 1 base; nucleotides outside the gene matches: 4. This CDR3 has 16 residues. Clones were read by immunoSEQ multiplex PCR, and TCRdb kept only the in-frame ones, dropping some. Of about 35,000 clones in the sample, around 87% were seen once. This TCR was sampled from a human donor in a cohort sampled during active COVID-19. The sample comprised peripheral blood. The chain is built from TRBV6-5 and TRBJ2-3; 9 bases are a match to TRBD2. CDR3 nucleotide sequence: TGTGCCAGCAGTTACGCGGGGGGGCAGGGCACAGATACGCAGTATTTT. This codes for CASSYAGGQGTDTQYF.